This T cell receptor (beta chain) was sequenced for a study of blood T cell repertoires in COVID-19. Study as a whole: Collection of acute and convalescent COVID-19 samples took place in the United States, Italy and Spain. Sample material is recorded as cDNA or gDNA derived from T cells, B-cell-depleted T cells, or PBMCs.

V gave up 7 bases and J gave up 3 bases, with 10 bases separating them. Germline-derived CDR1 and CDR2 are SQVTM and ANQGSEA. The CDR3 extends over 12 amino acids. In the original workflow: Estimated nucleated cell counts came from reference gene primer amplification. This table comes from immunoSEQ multiplex PCR, and its TCRdb copy is limited to in-frame clones, with some not included. From that table come the V and J calls and clone size; the DNA was used to work out D and trimming. The data hold over 250,000 clones, with 70% to 90% observed a single time. This clone has at least ten counts. J is TRBJ1-3 and V is TRBV29-1; a weak D match, TRBD1 (6 bases). The receptor was isolated from a woman aged 70-85 years with acute or convalescent COVID-19. The sequencing sample was made of peripheral blood. The CDR3 region is CSGGGHGNTIYF. CDR3 bases: TGCAGCGGGGGGGGCCATGGAAACACCATATATTTT.